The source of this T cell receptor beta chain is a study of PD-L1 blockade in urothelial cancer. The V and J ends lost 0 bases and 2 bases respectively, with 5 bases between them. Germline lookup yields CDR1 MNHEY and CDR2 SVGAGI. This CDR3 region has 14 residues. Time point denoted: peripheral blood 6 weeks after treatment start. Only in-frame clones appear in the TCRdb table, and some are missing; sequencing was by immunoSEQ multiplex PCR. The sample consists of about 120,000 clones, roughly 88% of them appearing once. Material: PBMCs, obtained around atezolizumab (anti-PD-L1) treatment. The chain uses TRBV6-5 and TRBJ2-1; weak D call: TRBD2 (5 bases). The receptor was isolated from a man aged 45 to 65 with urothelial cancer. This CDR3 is CASSYSGAYNEQFF. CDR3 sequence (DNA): TGTGCCAGCAGTTACTCCGGGGCCTACAATGAGCAGTTCTTC.